The clone carrying this TCR beta chain was detected once. This sample is part of a study of blood T cell repertoires in COVID-19. Study at large: COVID-19 samples collected from the United States, Italy and Spain covered acute and convalescent phases.

Seattle patients were enrolled while actively infected and followed longitudinally. In the study's own analysis: For nucleated cells, counts were estimated from reference gene primer amplification. The data were produced by immunoSEQ multiplex PCR, yet TCRdb's version contains in-frame clones alone and is incomplete. The DNA gave D and trimming, while V, J and clone size come from that table. The sample lists 300,000 to 350,000 clones; roughly 89% were seen once. Sequenced: peripheral blood. The sequence derives from a middle-aged woman with COVID-19, enrolled during active disease.

Written as DNA, the CDR3 is TGTGCCAGCAGCCGAGAGGCGGGTATTGGTGGCTACACCTTC. Its protein product is CASSREAGIGGYTF. V and J are TRBV4-2 and TRBJ1-2; D uncertain. Germline V CDR1 and CDR2: LGHNA, YNFKEQ. This CDR3 is built from 14 residues. V dropped 4 bases and J dropped 7 bases, with 16 bases sitting between them.